Listed below are T cell receptor beta chains from one sample, sequenced in a study of cytotoxic CD8 clonotypes in ibrutinib-treated CLL. Here immunoSEQ multiplex PCR was the method, and the copy in TCRdb shows in-frame clones only, minus some. The sample has 45,000 to 65,000 clones; over 80% are singletons. The sample consisted of PBMCs, taken after 24 months of ibrutinib treatment. These receptors were collected from a human donor with chronic lymphocytic leukemia. Both conserved end residues are part of each CDR3. D genes are given only for firm matches. The size field is filled for only some rows; it gives once, few, many or a size class.

len	v_gene	d_gene	abundance	j_gene	CDR3aa	CDR3nt
14	TRBV19	NA	NA	TRBJ1-5	CASSIDRPNQPQHF	TGTGCCAGTAGTATAGATCGACCCAATCAGCCCCAGCATTTT
17	TRBV5-1	TRBD1	NA	TRBJ1-4	CASSLFGGGGLNEKLFF	TGCGCCAGCAGCTTGTTCGGAGGGGGCGGCCTCAATGAAAAACTGTTTTTT
14	TRBV18	NA	NA	TRBJ2-1	CAGTGPVSYNEQFF	TGTGCCGGGACCGGACCGGTCTCCTACAATGAGCAGTTCTTC
13	TRBV25-1	TRBD2	medium-sized	TRBJ2-5	CASSGLAPETQYF	TGTGCCAGCAGTGGACTAGCGCCAGAGACCCAGTACTTC
13	TRBV28	NA	NA	TRBJ1-1	CASSTLGNTEAFF	TGTGCCAGCAGTACCTTAGGAAACACTGAAGCTTTCTTT
13	TRBV10-3	NA	NA	TRBJ1-4	CAIRGGLNEKLFF	TGTGCCATCAGGGGGGGCCTCAATGAAAAACTGTTTTTT
15	TRBV27	NA	NA	TRBJ2-1	CASKRGRGGKVEQFF	TGTGCCAGCAAACGTGGACGGGGTGGGAAGGTAGAGCAGTTCTTC
17	TRBV6-1	TRBD2	NA	TRBJ2-7	CASSEPFYAGGSYEQYF	TGTGCCAGCAGTGAACCGTTCTATGCGGGAGGCTCCTACGAGCAGTACTTC
13	TRBV5-1	NA	NA	TRBJ1-1	CASSLEGHTEAFF	TGCGCCAGCAGCTTGGAGGGACACACTGAAGCTTTCTTT
16	TRBV5-1	NA	NA	TRBJ1-3	CASSLEPGLDGNTIYF	TGCGCCAGCAGCTTGGAACCGGGTCTAGATGGAAACACCATATATTTT
14	TRBV9	NA	NA	TRBJ1-1	CASSRQATGTEAFF	TGTGCCAGCAGCAGACAGGCGACGGGGACTGAAGCTTTCTTT
12	TRBV10-3	NA	NA	TRBJ1-1	CAIRGGPAEAFF	TGTGCCATCAGGGGCGGCCCCGCTGAAGCTTTCTTT
14	TRBV6-5	NA	NA	TRBJ2-7	CASARTVSSYEQYF	TGTGCCAGCGCTCGGACGGTCAGCTCCTACGAGCAGTACTTC
14	TRBV27	TRBD1	NA	TRBJ2-7	CASRPVGTGAEQYF	TGTGCCAGCAGGCCAGTAGGGACAGGGGCCGAGCAGTACTTC
12	TRBV30	NA	medium-sized	TRBJ1-1	CAATRENTEAFF	TGTGCCGCTACTCGCGAGAACACTGAAGCTTTCTTT
17	TRBV28	NA	NA	TRBJ2-7	CASRQTLGRTRTYEQYF	TGTGCCAGCAGGCAAACCTTAGGGCGTACTAGAACCTACGAGCAGTACTTC
16	TRBV9	NA	NA	TRBJ2-1	CASSSSGPRFGDEQFF	TGTGCCAGCAGCTCTTCGGGACCTAGATTCGGGGATGAGCAGTTCTTC
14	TRBV27	TRBD1	NA	TRBJ2-7	CASSPGQVRYEQYF	TGTGCCAGCAGTCCGGGACAGGTCCGCTACGAGCAGTACTTC
15	TRBV18	NA	NA	TRBJ1-4	CASSPGRAGGEKLFF	TGTGCCAGCTCACCAGGTCGGGCCGGAGGTGAAAAACTGTTTTTT
18	TRBV10-3	TRBD2	NA	TRBJ2-3	CAISEGAGGPFGTDTQYF	TGTGCCATCAGTGAAGGAGCGGGAGGTCCGTTTGGCACAGATACGCAGTATTTT
13	TRBV7-2	NA	once	TRBJ2-5	CASSFRLTETQYF	TGTGCCAGCAGCTTTCGGCTAACGGAGACCCAGTACTTC
14	TRBV4-1	NA	NA	TRBJ2-5	CASSEGGTEETQYF	TGCGCCAGCAGCGAAGGGGGAACGGAAGAGACCCAGTACTTC
14	TRBV28	TRBD1	NA	TRBJ1-2	CASSLPGQVGGYTF	TGTGCCAGCAGTTTACCCGGACAGGTCGGGGGCTACACCTTC
12	TRBV11-2	NA	NA	TRBJ2-5	CASSLGSETQYF	TGTGCCAGCAGCTTAGGTTCCGAGACCCAGTACTTC
15	TRBV15	TRBD2	NA	TRBJ2-5	CATSKAGGPGETQYF	TGTGCCACCAGCAAAGCGGGAGGGCCCGGGGAGACCCAGTACTTC
12	TRBV5-1	NA	NA	TRBJ1-4	CASSLVGEKLFF	TGCGCCAGCAGCTTGGTCGGTGAAAAACTGTTTTTT